Following are 2 T cell receptor beta chains from one sample sequenced in a study of PD-1 blockade in classical Hodgkin lymphoma. Method: immunoSEQ multiplex PCR; TCRdb's copy keeps in-frame clones and lacks some. The table has 3,000 to 4,000 clones, 80% seen once; the top ten hold roughly 15%. Time point here: newly diagnosed, previously untreated cHL patient sample. Magnetic depletion of non-target cells from thawed PBMCs yielded purified CD8+ T cells. Sequencing was done on a sample of CD8+ T cells from blood. These receptors all stem from a human donor with classical Hodgkin lymphoma.

The rearrangement links TRBV6-5 to TRBJ1-2; perhaps TRBD1 as D (5 bases). Germline V lookup: CDR1 MNHEY, CDR2 SVGAGI. The ends were cut back, 2 bases at V and 6 bases at J, with 7 bases in the middle. The CDR3 length is 12 residues. For the CDR3, the DNA is TGTGCCAGCAGTTACGCAGGGAATGGCTACACCTTC. This translates into CASSYAGNGYTF.

CDR3 bases: TGTGCCAGTAGTTTCGCATATGGCCCCTACAATGAGCAGTTCTTC. Translating it yields CASSFAYGPYNEQFF. The chain recombines TRBV19 with TRBJ2-1; D gene uncertain. The CDR3 runs to 15 residues. Germline-derived CDR1 and CDR2 are LNHDA and SQIVND (reference sequence). Trimming removed 5 bases at V and 2 bases at J, with 13 bases between.